This T cell receptor (beta chain) derives from a study of TIL therapy for anti-PD-1-resistant metastatic lung cancer. Study in general: Tumors had a median PD-L1 proportion score of 4.5% to 7%. Most patients had lung adenocarcinoma; a few tumors were EGFR-mutant, two ALK-rearranged; half smoked currently or formerly.

V was clipped by 3 bases and J by 5 bases, with 14 bases between them. Germline V gene lookup returns CDR1 LNHNV and CDR2 YYDKDF (reference sequence). The CDR3 contains 15 residues. Sequencing used immunoSEQ v3. The data were produced by immunoSEQ multiplex PCR, yet TCRdb's version contains in-frame clones alone and is incomplete. The sample includes 35,000 to 55,000 clones, 79% of them seen just once. Time point described: pre-treatment sample, taken before nivolumab and TIL therapy. Stage 4 NSCLC adults joined between October 2017 and early 2020. This clonotype was sampled from a man between 65 and 80 years old with non-small cell lung cancer. V is TRBV15 and J is TRBJ2-1; D possibly corresponds to TRBD1 (8 bases). The specimen was blood, collected at baseline. The CDR3 DNA reads TGTGCCACCAGCAGGGACAGGGAGGGGAACAATGAGCAGTTCTTC. Protein: CATSRDREGNNEQFF.